This record looks at one T cell receptor (beta chain) sequence and its context. In this sample, this clonotype turned up a few times. This receptor's antigen is unknown. No qualities accompany the bases; no much larger clone lies one base away. What this sample's time point label stands for: pre-sensitization, week 0. The sample's treatment or condition label, in plain terms: therapeutic diphenylcyclopropenone sensitization with weekly scalp DPC. Total RNA was isolated from unfractionated whole blood collected in Tempus Blood RNA tubes. At every patch-test visit, the blood draw took place before the patch test was put on. Patients were considered eligible if aged 18 to 70, diagnosed with alopecia and deemed suitable for DPC therapy, and patients were excluded if pregnant. These data come from a study of human T cells and chemical hapten exposure (dated by TCRdb to 2020 to 2022). Regarding the research as a whole: For sensitization, 2% DPC in acetone was applied to an approximately 2 cm by approximately 2 cm area of upper inner arm skin. For every blood RNA sample, sequencing covered both the TCR alpha and TCR beta chains. The mostly female patient cohort included alopecia areata with under or over 50% scalp involvement, alopecia totalis and alopecia universalis. Patch testing on the upper back used Finn chambers containing 0.01% DPC, with scoring done after 6 days according to International Contact Dermatitis Research Group standards. Blood was sampled from patients pre-sensitization (week 0) and at 2, 6 and about 24 weeks after DPC sensitization. This study followed changes in the peripheral blood TCR repertoire in vivo during primary and secondary sensitization of alopecia patients to the hapten diphenylcyclopropenone (DPC). Weekly therapeutic DPC doses were additionally applied to the scalp of patients throughout the roughly 22-week study period. Libraries were pooled for sequencing, and variation in per-sample TCR yields was attributed mainly to small differences in library volumes within the pool. Blood for TCR sequencing was provided by twenty-nine alopecia patients at one to four time points (pre-sensitization, 2, 6 and 24 weeks).

Broader findings and caveats from the paper: A positive correlation was found between the number of PT1 expanded TCRs and patch test score, with significance reached at thresholds 8, 16 and 32 but not 4. Compared with pre-sensitization or healthy control sets, expanded TCRs formed significantly more large CDR3 similarity clusters, which is consistent with antigen-driven responses. Repeated subsampling changed both the strength of the expansion versus patch-test correlation and the threshold at which the correlation became significant. Because every patient had alopecia, a presumed autoimmune disease, the patients' immune response might differ from that of healthy individuals. DPC sensitization did not change how many TCRs were above 1 in 1000 frequency, and no evidence was found of alterations in global repertoire structure.

Reading the germline V gene gives CDR1 MNHNS and CDR2 SASEGT. From cysteine to phenylalanine, the CDR3 is 12 amino acids long. The sequence is cut down to CDR3 DNA, 36 bases in frame from base 1. Relative to germline, V is 5 bases shorter and J is 5 bases shorter, with 9 bases between their ends. Libraries were made using RACE. TCRdb names NextSeq 500 as the instrument used. During library preparation, unique molecular identifiers were attached to individual cDNA molecules so that TCRs could be counted in a quantitative, reproducible way. The authors processed their data as follows. Samples had a median of around 92,000 TCRs, with a range from 23,224 to 690,600. V, J and CDR3 annotation of the TCR reads was carried out using the Decombinator software suite. For PS versus PT1 abundance plots, all samples were subsampled to the same number of TCRs (28,000). Expanded TCRs were defined as absent before sensitization and observed at least eight times at the 2-week time point. TCRdb itself trimmed the public reads at Q25 with fastp, ran MiXCR and retained productive beta chains. Duplicate CDR3 protein sequences are folded into a single record with the most common DNA and genes. TCRdb's processing, not the authors', yielded these V and J calls. The sample records over 50,000 distinct CDR3 sequences, roughly 9% of which are singletons. In total, the top ten clones hold approximately 10% of the sample.

This sequence originates from a woman in her thirties with alopecia areata. Some clones in this sample may be carry-over from other donors' samples. Specimen: whole blood, collected in connection with sensitization to the hapten diphenylcyclopropenone (DPC). The sequence is built from TRBV6-1 and TRBJ1-1; the D gene is not confidently resolved. The CDR3 region: CASSFLQTEAFF. The nucleotide sequence is given as TGTGCCAGCAGTTTTCTACAGACTGAAGCTTTCTTT.